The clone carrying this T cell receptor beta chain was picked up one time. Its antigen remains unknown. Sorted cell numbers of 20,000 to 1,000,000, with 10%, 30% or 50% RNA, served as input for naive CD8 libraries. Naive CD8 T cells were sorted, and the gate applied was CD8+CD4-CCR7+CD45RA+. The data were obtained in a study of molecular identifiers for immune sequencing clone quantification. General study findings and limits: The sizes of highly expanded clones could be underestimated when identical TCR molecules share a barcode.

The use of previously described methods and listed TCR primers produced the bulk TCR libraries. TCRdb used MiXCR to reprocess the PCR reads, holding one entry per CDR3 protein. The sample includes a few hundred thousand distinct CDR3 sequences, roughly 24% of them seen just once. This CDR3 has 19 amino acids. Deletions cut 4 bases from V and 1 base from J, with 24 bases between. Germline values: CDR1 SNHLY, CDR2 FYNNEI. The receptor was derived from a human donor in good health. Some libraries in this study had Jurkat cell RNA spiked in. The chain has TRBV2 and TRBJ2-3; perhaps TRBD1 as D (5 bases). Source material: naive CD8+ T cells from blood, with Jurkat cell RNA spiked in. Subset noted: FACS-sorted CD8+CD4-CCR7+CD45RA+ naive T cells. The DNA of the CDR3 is TGTGCCAGCAGTGCGCTAGACTTAGGGGAAAGGCCGGGCACAGATACGCAGTATTTT. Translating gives CASSALDLGERPGTDTQYF.